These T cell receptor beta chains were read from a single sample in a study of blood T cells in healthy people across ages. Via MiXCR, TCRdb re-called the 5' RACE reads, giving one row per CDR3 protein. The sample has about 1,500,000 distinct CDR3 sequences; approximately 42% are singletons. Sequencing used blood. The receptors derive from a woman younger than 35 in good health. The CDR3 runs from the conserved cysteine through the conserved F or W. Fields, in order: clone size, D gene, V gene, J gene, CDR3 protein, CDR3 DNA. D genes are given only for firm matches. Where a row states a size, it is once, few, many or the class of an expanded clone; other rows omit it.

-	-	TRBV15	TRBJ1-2	CATSRGPAGDDGYTF	TGTGCCACCAGCAGAGGCCCCGCTGGGGATGACGGCTACACCTTC
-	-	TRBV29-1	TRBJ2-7	CSVEDSSRAYNEQYF	TGCAGCGTTGAAGATAGTTCCAGGGCCTACAATGAGCAGTACTTC
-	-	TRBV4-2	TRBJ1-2	CASSQERTEHYGYTF	TGTGCCAGCAGCCAAGAGAGGACAGAGCACTATGGCTACACCTTC
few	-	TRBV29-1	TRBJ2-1	CSVEGGKGVDEQFF	TGCAGCGTTGAAGGCGGGAAGGGGGTTGATGAGCAGTTCTTC
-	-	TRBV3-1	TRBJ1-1	CASSQATAGRAFF	TGTGCCAGCAGCCAAGCGACGGCAGGACGGGCTTTCTTT
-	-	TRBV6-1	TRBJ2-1	CASSEWRGNEQFF	TGTGCCAGCAGTGAGTGGCGGGGCAATGAGCAGTTCTTC
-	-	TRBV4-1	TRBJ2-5	CASSQDGPADQETQYF	TGCGCCAGCAGCCAAGACGGACCCGCGGACCAAGAGACCCAGTACTTC
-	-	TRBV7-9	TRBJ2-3	CLTGGGDTQYF	TGCCTAACCGGGGGTGGGGATACGCAGTATTTT
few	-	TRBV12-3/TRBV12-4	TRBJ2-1	CASTRWRGEKYNEQFF	TGTGCCAGCACCCGATGGAGGGGGGAAAAATACAATGAGCAGTTCTTC
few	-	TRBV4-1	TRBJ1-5	CASSQGPQLGPQHF	TGCGCCAGCAGCCAAGGACCCCAACTCGGGCCCCAGCATTTT
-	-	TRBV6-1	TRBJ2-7	CASSPSRVSSYEQYF	TGTGCCAGCAGTCCCAGCAGGGTAAGCTCCTACGAGCAGTACTTC
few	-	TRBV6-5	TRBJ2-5	CASSYFLGTSQETQYF	TGTGCCAGCAGTTACTTCCTTGGAACGTCCCAAGAGACCCAGTACTTC
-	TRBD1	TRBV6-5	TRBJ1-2	CASSPDRGLQGYTF	TGTGCCAGCAGCCCCGACAGGGGGCTCCAGGGCTACACCTTC
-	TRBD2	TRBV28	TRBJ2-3	CASTLGEGGTQYF	TGTGCCAGCACCCTTGGGGAGGGAGGTACGCAGTATTTT
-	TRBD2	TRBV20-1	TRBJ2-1	CSAPNRLAGGYNEQFF	TGCAGTGCTCCAAACCGACTAGCGGGGGGATACAATGAGCAGTTCTTC
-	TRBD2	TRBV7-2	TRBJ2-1	CASSRTSGGPGYNEQFF	TGTGCCAGCAGCCGTACTAGCGGGGGCCCCGGATACAATGAGCAGTTCTTC
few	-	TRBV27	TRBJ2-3	CASGGLSWVGDTQYF	TGTGCCAGCGGGGGACTGAGCTGGGTTGGAGATACGCAGTATTTT
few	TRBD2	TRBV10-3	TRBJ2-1	CAISDGSGGYNEQFF	TGTGCCATCAGTGATGGTAGCGGGGGATACAATGAGCAGTTCTTC
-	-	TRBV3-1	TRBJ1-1	CASSQEEREGTEAFF	TGTGCCAGCAGCCAAGAAGAGAGGGAGGGGACTGAAGCTTTCTTT
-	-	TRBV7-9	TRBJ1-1	CASSPPAREAFF	TGTGCCAGCAGCCCTCCGGCCCGTGAAGCTTTCTTT
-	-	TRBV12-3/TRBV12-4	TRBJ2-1	CASSSKGPPYNEQFF	TGTGCCAGCAGTTCGAAGGGTCCCCCTTACAATGAGCAGTTCTTC
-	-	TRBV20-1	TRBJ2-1	CSARDLAKYNEQFF	TGCAGTGCTAGAGATCTAGCGAAATACAATGAGCAGTTCTTC
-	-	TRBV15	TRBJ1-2	CATSLVGIGVGYGYTF	TGTGCCACCAGCCTGGTTGGGATAGGGGTCGGCTATGGCTACACCTTC
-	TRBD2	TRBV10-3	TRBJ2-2	CAISERSGGANTGELFF	TGTGCCATCAGTGAGAGGAGCGGGGGGGCTAACACCGGGGAGCTGTTTTTT
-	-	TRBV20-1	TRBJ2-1	CSASKGGQDFDEQFF	TGCAGTGCTAGTAAGGGGGGCCAAGACTTTGATGAGCAGTTCTTC
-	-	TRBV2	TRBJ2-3	CASLRDTQYF	TGTGCCAGCCTCAGGGATACGCAGTATTTT
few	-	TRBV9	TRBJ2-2	CASSVAASNTGELFF	TGTGCCAGCAGCGTAGCGGCGTCAAACACCGGGGAGCTGTTTTTT
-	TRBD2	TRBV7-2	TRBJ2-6	CASSLGRGLAEISGANVLTF	TGTGCCAGCAGCTTAGGGCGAGGACTAGCAGAAATCTCTGGGGCCAACGTCCTGACTTTC
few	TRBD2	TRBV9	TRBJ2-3	CASSVDPSGRAADTQYF	TGTGCCAGCAGCGTAGACCCTAGCGGGAGGGCCGCAGATACGCAGTATTTT
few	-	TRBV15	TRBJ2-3	CATLLPGFRTDTQYF	TGTGCCACTCTCCTCCCTGGGTTTCGCACAGATACGCAGTATTTT
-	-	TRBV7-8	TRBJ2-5	CASSLSYRLDVGETQYF	TGTGCCAGCAGCTTATCGTACCGACTGGACGTGGGAGAGACCCAGTACTTC
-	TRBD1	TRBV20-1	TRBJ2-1	CSAALQGNSYNEQFF	TGCAGTGCCGCCTTACAGGGGAACTCCTACAATGAGCAGTTCTTC
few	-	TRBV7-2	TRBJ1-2	CASSPSGGEGYGYTF	TGTGCCAGCAGCCCCAGTGGCGGGGAGGGCTATGGCTACACCTTC
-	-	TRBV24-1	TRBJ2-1	CATSDVYNEQFF	TGTGCCACCAGTGACGTGTACAATGAGCAGTTCTTC
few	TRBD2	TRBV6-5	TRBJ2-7	CASSYSNPSRTSVYEQYF	TGTGCCAGCAGTTACTCGAATCCAAGTAGGACTAGTGTGTACGAGCAGTACTTC
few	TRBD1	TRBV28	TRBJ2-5	CASSFQTGGLGETQYF	TGTGCCAGCAGTTTCCAGACAGGGGGGCTCGGGGAGACCCAGTACTTC
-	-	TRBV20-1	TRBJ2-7	CSASREAYEQYF	TGCAGTGCTAGCCGGGAAGCCTACGAGCAGTACTTC
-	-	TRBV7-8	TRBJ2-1	CASSLGLDTYNEQFF	TGTGCCAGCAGCTTAGGACTAGACACCTACAATGAGCAGTTCTTC
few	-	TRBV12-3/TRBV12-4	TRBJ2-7	CASSLRPRGYSYEQYF	TGTGCCAGCAGTTTAAGGCCGCGGGGATACTCCTACGAGCAGTACTTC
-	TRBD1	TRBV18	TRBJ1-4	CASSPGTDHEKLFF	TGTGCCAGCTCACCAGGGACAGATCATGAAAAACTGTTTTTT
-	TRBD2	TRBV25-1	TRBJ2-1	CASSGGTKLSYNEQFF	TGTGCCAGCAGCGGTGGGACTAAACTCTCCTACAATGAGCAGTTCTTC
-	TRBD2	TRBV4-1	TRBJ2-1	CASSQEAGGSSYNEQFF	TGCGCCAGCAGCCAAGAGGCGGGAGGGAGCTCCTACAATGAGCAGTTCTTC
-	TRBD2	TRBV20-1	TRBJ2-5	CSAPQAGGYQETQYF	TGCAGTGCACCTCAAGCGGGGGGCTATCAAGAGACCCAGTACTTC
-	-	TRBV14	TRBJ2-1	CASGPLGGLAGYEQFF	TGTGCCAGCGGACCCCTGGGCGGGCTGGCCGGATATGAGCAGTTCTTC
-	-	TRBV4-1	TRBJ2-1	CASSTDLPDNEQFF	TGCGCCAGCAGCACGGACCTCCCCGACAATGAGCAGTTCTTC
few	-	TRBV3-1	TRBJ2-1	CASSHPAGSSYNEQFF	TGTGCCAGCAGCCATCCGGCGGGGAGCTCCTACAATGAGCAGTTCTTC